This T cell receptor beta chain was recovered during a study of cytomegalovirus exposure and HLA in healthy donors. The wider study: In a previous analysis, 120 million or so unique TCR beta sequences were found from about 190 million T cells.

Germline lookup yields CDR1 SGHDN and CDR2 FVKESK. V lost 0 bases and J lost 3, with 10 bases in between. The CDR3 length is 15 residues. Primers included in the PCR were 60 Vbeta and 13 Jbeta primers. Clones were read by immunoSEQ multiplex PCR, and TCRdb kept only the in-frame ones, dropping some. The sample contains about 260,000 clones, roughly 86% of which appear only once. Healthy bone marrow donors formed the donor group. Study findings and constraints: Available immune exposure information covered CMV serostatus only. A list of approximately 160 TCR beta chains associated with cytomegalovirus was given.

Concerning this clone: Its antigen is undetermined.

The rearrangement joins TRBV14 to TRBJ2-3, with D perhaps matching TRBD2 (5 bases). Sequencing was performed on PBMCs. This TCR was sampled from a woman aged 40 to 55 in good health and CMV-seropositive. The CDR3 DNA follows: TGTGCCAGCAGCCAAGATACGCTAGCAACAGATACGCAGTATTTT. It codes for CASSQDTLATDTQYF.